Described below is a single TCR beta chain sequence and its context. What it binds is unknown. The data were obtained in a study of tumor-infiltrating lymphocytes in localized non-small cell lung cancer. Whole-study context: Each patient gave resected tumor and non-adjacent uninvolved lung tissue. Overall study results and limits: Recurrence-free survival showed no association with tumor T-cell fraction. Higher tumor T cell infiltration than in uninvolved lung was supported by TCRbeta sequencing.

Profiled with immunoSEQ multiplex PCR; TCRdb holds only in-frame clones, not every one. The table has some 30,000 clones, 80% to 90% seen once; the top ten hold roughly 2%. Germline V gene data show CDR1 as SNHLY and CDR2 as FYNNEI. V gave up 1 base and J gave up 5 bases; unmatched junction bases: 8. There are 17 residues in the CDR3. The source of this sequence is a human donor with non-small cell lung cancer. The specimen sequenced was lung tumor tissue. The chain joins TRBV2 to TRBJ2-4, with 10 bases lining up with TRBD1. Here the CDR3 DNA reads TGTGCCAGCAGTGAAGTCGGTTACGGGACAGGGGAAAACATTCAGTACTTC. Translating it yields CASSEVGYGTGENIQYF.